This TCR beta chain was identified in a study of high-grade serous ovarian cancer treatment subgroups. Whole-study context: Samples averaged approximately 15,000 reads and roughly 7,700 unique TCR beta rearrangements. The study's findings and limits: Tumors within one patient showed repertoire similarity of about 0.095 to 0.85.

Tumor samples were obtained before definitive surgery or chemotherapy. Profiling relied on immunoSEQ multiplex PCR, and the TCRdb table lists in-frame clones only, not all of them. Of around 9,600 clones in the sample, more than 85% were seen once. The CDR3 extends over 15 amino acids. To note about this clone: Its specificity is not known.

Material for sequencing was tumor tissue. The chain joins TRBV21-1 to TRBJ2-7; the table's TRBD1 call for D was not verified on the DNA. TRBV21-1 is recorded as a pseudogene. The clonotype was recovered from a human donor with high-grade serous ovarian cancer. CDR3 DNA: TGTGCCAGCAGCAAATCGGACAGGGGGAGATACGAGCAGTACTTC. It yields the protein CASSKSDRGRYEQYF.